In this sample, the clone carrying this T cell receptor beta chain turned up a few times. Antigen: not known. The data were obtained in a study of blood T cells in healthy people across ages. Study-level results: Estimated diversity that came from one million T cells was considered an underestimate. Age showed a roughly linear inverse relationship with TCR beta diversity per million T cells.

PCR was performed a second time for 7 to 11 cycles using a sample-barcoded 5' primer and a J-beta primer mix. Every cDNA was tagged by a template-switch adaptor with 12 random nucleotides. MiXCR, run by TCRdb on the 5' RACE reads, gives a single entry per CDR3 protein. The repertoire holds some 1,800,000 distinct CDR3 sequences, about 39% seen once, with under 25% in the top ten. CDR3 length: 15 residues. Trimming left V 4 bases short and J 1 base short, with 13 bases between. Per germline, CDR1 LGHNA and CDR2 YSLEER. The sequenced sample consisted of blood. This sequence was found in a human donor in good health. The chain carries TRBV4-3 and TRBJ1-1; D is unclear. The CDR3 loop reads CASSPLYLSNTEAFF. The CDR3 DNA reads as TGCGCCAGCAGCCCCTTGTATTTATCGAACACTGAAGCTTTCTTT.